The rows below give T cell receptor beta chains drawn from one sample of a study of blood T cell repertoires in COVID-19. The method was immunoSEQ multiplex PCR; TCRdb's version includes in-frame clones alone and lacks a portion of them. This table has just over 150,000 clones, around 91% appearing once. The sequenced sample consisted of peripheral blood. These receptors all come from a woman aged 40 to 50 with acute or convalescent COVID-19. Each CDR3 is given with its conserved first and last residue. The D gene is left open where the match is weak. The size entry is marked missing in some rows and otherwise reads once, few, many or a size class.

>TRBJ1-6|TRBV6-5|NA|NA
TGTGCCAGCAGTTACTTTCAGGGGTATAATTCACCCCTCCACTTT
CASSYFQGYNSPLHF
>TRBJ2-2|TRBV14|NA|NA
TGTGCCAGCAGCCTACCCGGGACATCGAACACCGGGGAGCTGTTTTTT
CASSLPGTSNTGELFF
>TRBJ1-1|TRBV30|TRBD1|NA
TGTGCCTGGAAGGGACAGCAAAACACTGAAGCTTTCTTT
CAWKGQQNTEAFF
>TRBJ2-2|TRBV6-2/TRBV6-3|NA|NA
TGTGCCAGCAGTTCTCCCCGGGACTCATCCACCGGGGAGCTGTTTTTT
CASSSPRDSSTGELFF
>TRBJ1-4|TRBV5-4|NA|NA
TGTGCCAGCAGGCGTCAGGGTGAAAAACTGTTTTTT
CASRRQGEKLFF
>TRBJ2-1|TRBV24-1|TRBD2|NA
TGTGCCACCAGGGGGACTAGCGGGAGAGGCAATGAGCAGTTCTTC
CATRGTSGRGNEQFF
>TRBJ1-2|TRBV28|TRBD1|NA
TGTGCCAGCAGTCCCCCATTGGGACAGGGGATCGATGGCTACACCTTC
CASSPPLGQGIDGYTF
>TRBJ1-5|TRBV28|NA|NA
TGTGCCAGCAGTTTTTCTTCCGACAATCAACCCCAGCATTTT
CASSFSSDNQPQHF
>TRBJ1-5|TRBV12-3/TRBV12-4|NA|NA
TGTGCCAGCAGTTTGACAGTCAATCAGCCCCAGCATTTT
CASSLTVNQPQHF
>TRBJ2-7|TRBV18|TRBD1|NA
TGTGCCAGCTCACCCTCAGGGACAGGGGGCTTAAGCTCCTACGAGCAGTACTTC
CASSPSGTGGLSSYEQYF
>TRBJ2-3|TRBV19|NA|NA
TGTGCCAGTAGAGGGGGACCCTCTCTTGTAGATACGCAGTATTTT
CASRGGPSLVDTQYF
>TRBJ1-3|TRBV7-9|NA|few
TGTGCCAGCAGCCTCTCTGGAAACACCATATATTTT
CASSLSGNTIYF